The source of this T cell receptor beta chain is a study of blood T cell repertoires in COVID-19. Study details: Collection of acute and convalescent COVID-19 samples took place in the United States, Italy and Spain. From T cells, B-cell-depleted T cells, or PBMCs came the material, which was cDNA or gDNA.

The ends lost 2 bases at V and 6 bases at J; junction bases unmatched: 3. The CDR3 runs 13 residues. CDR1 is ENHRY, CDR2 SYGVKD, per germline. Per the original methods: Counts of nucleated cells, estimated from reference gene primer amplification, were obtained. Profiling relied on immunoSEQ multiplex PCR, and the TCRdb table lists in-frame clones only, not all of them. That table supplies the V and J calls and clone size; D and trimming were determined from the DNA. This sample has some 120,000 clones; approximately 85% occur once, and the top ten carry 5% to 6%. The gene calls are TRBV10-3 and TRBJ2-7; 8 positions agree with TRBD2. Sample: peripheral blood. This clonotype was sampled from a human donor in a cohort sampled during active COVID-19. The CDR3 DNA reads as TGTGCCATCAGTGAGAGGACTAGCTTCGAGCAGTACTTC. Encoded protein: CAISERTSFEQYF.